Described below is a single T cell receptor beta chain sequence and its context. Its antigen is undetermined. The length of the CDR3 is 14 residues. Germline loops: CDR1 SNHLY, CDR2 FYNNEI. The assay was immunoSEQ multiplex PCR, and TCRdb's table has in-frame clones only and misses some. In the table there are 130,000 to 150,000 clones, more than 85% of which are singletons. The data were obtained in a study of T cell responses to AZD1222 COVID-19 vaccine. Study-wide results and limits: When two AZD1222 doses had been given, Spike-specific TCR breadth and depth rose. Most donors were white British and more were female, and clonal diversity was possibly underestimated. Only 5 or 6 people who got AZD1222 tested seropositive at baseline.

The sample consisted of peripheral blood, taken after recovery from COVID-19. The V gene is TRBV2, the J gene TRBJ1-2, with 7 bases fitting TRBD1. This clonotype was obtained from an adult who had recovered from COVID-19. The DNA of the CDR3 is TGTGTAAAGATGGCGGGGGACAGTAACTATGGCTACACCTTC. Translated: CVKMAGDSNYGYTF.